The clone carrying this TCR beta chain came up many times. The germline V gene encodes CDR1 SNHLY and CDR2 FYNNEI. V was shortened by 6 bases and J by 7 bases, with 15 bases between the two germline ends. The CDR3 consists of 14 residues. This entry belongs to a study of blood T cell repertoires in COVID-19. Profiled with immunoSEQ multiplex PCR; TCRdb holds only in-frame clones, not every one. The sample has about 250,000 clones; approximately 88% are singletons. The chain employs TRBV2 and TRBJ2-2; no clear D gene. This sequence was found in a woman between 35 and 50 years old who had recovered from COVID-19. Sample: peripheral blood. CDR3 region: CASRFTVTVGELFF. CDR3 DNA sequence: TGTGCCAGCAGGTTTACAGTCACCGTCGGGGAGCTGTTTTTT.